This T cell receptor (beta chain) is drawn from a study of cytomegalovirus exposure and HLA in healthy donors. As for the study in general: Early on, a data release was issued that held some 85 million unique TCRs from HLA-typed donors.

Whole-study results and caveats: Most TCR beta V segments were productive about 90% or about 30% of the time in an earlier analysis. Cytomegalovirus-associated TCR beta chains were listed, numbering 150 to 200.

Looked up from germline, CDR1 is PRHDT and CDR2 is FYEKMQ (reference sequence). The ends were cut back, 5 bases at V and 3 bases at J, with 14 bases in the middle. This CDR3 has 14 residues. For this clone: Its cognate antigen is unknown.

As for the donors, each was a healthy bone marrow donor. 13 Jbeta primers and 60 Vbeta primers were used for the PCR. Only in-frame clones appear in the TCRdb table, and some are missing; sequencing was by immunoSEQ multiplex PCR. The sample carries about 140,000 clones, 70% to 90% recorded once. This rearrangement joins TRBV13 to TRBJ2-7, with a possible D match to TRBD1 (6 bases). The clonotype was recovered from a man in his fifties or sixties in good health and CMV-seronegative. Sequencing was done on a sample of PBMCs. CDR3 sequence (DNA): TGTGCCAGCAGCCCCGGACAGTCCCACTACGAGCAGTACTTC. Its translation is CASSPGQSHYEQYF.